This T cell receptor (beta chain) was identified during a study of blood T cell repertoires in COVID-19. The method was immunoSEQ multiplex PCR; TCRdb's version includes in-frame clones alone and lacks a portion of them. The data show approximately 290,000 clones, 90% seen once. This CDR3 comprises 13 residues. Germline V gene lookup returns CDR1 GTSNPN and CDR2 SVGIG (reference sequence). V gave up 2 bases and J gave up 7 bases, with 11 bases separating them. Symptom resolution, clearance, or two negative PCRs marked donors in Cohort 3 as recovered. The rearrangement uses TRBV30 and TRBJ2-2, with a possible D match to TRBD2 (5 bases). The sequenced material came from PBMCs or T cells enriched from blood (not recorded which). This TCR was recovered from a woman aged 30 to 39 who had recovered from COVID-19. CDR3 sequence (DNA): TGTGCCTGGAGTAAAGGTGGAGGCGGGGAGCTGTTTTTT. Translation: CAWSKGGGGELFF.